These 16 T cell receptor beta chains were sequenced from one sample in a study of beta chain features in type 1 diabetes. Sequenced material consisted of expressed TCRB transcripts (all of the isolated RNA was reverse transcribed). Profiled with immunoSEQ multiplex PCR; TCRdb holds only in-frame clones, not every one. The table has about 360,000 clones, roughly 12% seen once. The specimen was naive CD4+ T cells from blood. These receptor sequences come from a man younger than 35 in good health.

This clone was detected only a few times. The identical CDR3 is also encoded by other nucleotide sequences in the sample. The chain is built from TRBV7-3 and TRBJ1-1, with 7 bases fitting TRBD1. This CDR3 spans 14 amino acids. V lost 4 bases and J lost 0; bases outside the gene matches: 2. Germline V CDR1 and CDR2: SGHTA, FQGTGA. The CDR3 sequence: CASSSTGMNTEAFF. CDR3 DNA: TGTGCCAGCAGCTCGACAGGGATGAACACTGAAGCTTTCTTT.

This rearrangement joins TRBV11-2 to TRBJ2-3, with TRBD1 as a possible D gene (6 bases). Germline CDR1 SGHAT, CDR2 FQNNGV. Trimming took off 5 bases at V and 8 bases at J, with 17 bases between the two ends. CDR3 length: 14 amino acids. The CDR3 reads CASSQDSQLSTQYF. CDR3 nucleotide sequence: TGTGCCAGCAGCCAGGACAGCCAGTTATCTACGCAGTATTTT. The full variable domain, in which reference TRBV11-2 and TRBJ2-3 provide the parts outside the CDR3, is EAGVAQSPRYKIIEKRQSVAFWCNPISGHATLYWYQQILGQGPKLLIQFQNNGVVDDSQLPKDRFSAERLKGVDSTLKIQPAKLEDSAVYLCASSQDSQLSTQYFGPGTRLTVL.

The J gene is TRBJ1-4, the V gene TRBV4-3; 8 positions agree with TRBD1. Germline CDR1 is LGHNA and CDR2 is YSLEER. The CDR3 totals 15 residues. The V and J ends lost 3 bases and 12 bases, in that order; junction bases with no gene match: 12. The CDR3 DNA reads TGCGCCAGCAGCCAGACCTATATCGACAGGGGACAACTGTTTTTT. Amino acid sequence: CASSQTYIDRGQLFF.

The chain uses TRBV5-6 and TRBJ1-5, with D possibly being TRBD1 (6 bases). Looked up from germline, CDR1 is SGHDT and CDR2 is YYEEEE. This CDR3 is 14 amino acids long. The ends were cut back, 5 bases at V and 1 base at J, with 10 bases in the middle. In nucleotides, the CDR3 is TGTGCCAGCAGGCGGGGGGCGAGCAATCAGCCCCAGCATTTT. It translates to CASRRGASNQPQHF.

This sequence joins TRBV9 and TRBJ1-3, with D hard to call. CDR1 is SGDLS and CDR2 is YYNGEE in the germline V gene. V lost 0 bases, J lost 0 bases, and 10 bases lay in between. CDR3 length equals 16 residues. Written as DNA, the CDR3 is TGTGCCAGCAGCGTAGGCGGCTGGCACTCTGGAAACACCATATATTTT. This gives the protein CASSVGGWHSGNTIYF.

V usage is TRBV5-1 and J usage is TRBJ2-7, with TRBD1 identical over 8 bases. The CDR3 sequence is 14 residues long. Germline V gene sequence: CDR1 SGHRS, CDR2 YFSETQ. V shed 4 bases and J 2 bases; nucleotides not matched to a gene: 5. DNA for the CDR3: TGCGCCAGCAGCCGGACAGGGCGCGCCTACGAGCAGTACTTC. It yields the protein CASSRTGRAYEQYF.

The chain has TRBV5-4 and TRBJ2-3; the match to TRBD2 covers 10 bases. Unmatched junction bases numbered 14, after V lost 0 bases and J lost 1 base. The CDR3 sequence is 20 residues long. Germline V gene data show CDR1 as SGHNT and CDR2 as YYREEE (reference sequence). CDR3 amino acids: CASSLAGAGGPRVGTDTQYF. CDR3 nucleotides: TGTGCCAGCAGCTTGGCGGGAGCGGGAGGGCCGAGGGTCGGCACAGATACGCAGTATTTT.

V and J are TRBV4-1 and TRBJ1-1, with a possible D match to TRBD1 (5 bases). The CDR3 is made up of 15 amino acids. V lost 3 bases to trimming and J lost 5 bases, with 16 bases between them. Germline V CDR1 and CDR2: MGHRA, YSYEKL. The CDR3 DNA is TGCGCCAGCAGCCAGGGATACAGGTATCGGACTGAAGCTTTCTTT. Translated, it gives CASSQGYRYRTEAFF.

The chain combines TRBV28 with TRBJ1-1; D not resolved. CDR1 is MDHEN, CDR2 SYDVKM, per germline. The V and J ends lost 6 bases and 10 bases respectively, with 15 bases between them. The CDR3 runs 12 residues. CDR3 sequence: CASSPVGRVAFF. CDR3 coding DNA: TGTGCCAGCAGCCCAGTAGGGCGGGTAGCTTTCTTT.

J is TRBJ2-7 and V is TRBV18, with 7 bases aligning to TRBD1. V lost 3 bases and J lost 1; bases outside the gene matches: 3. Germline CDR1 is KGHSH and CDR2 is LQKENI. This CDR3 contains 14 residues. The CDR3 reads CASSPGQFSYEQYF. For the CDR3, the DNA is TGTGCCAGCTCACCGGGACAGTTTTCCTACGAGCAGTACTTC.

A few counts support this clone. This CDR3 reads CASSLARESTDTQYF. CDR3 in DNA: TGCGCCAGCAGCTTAGCCAGGGAAAGCACAGATACGCAGTATTTT. The chain employs TRBV5-1 and TRBJ2-3; D perhaps matches TRBD1 (5 bases). The germline CDR1 and CDR2 sequences are SGHRS and YFSETQ. This CDR3 has 15 residues. V shed 2 bases and J shed 0 bases, with 10 bases lying between them.

This rearrangement joins TRBV5-1 to TRBJ2-1; TRBD2 agrees at 9 bases. Germline loops: CDR1 SGHRS, CDR2 YFSETQ. V shed 0 bases and J 0 bases; nucleotides not matched to a gene: 4. This CDR3 has 17 amino acids. CDR3 in DNA: TGCGCCAGCAGCTTGGTTGGTAGCGGGAGCTCCTACAATGAGCAGTTCTTC. As protein: CASSLVGSGSSYNEQFF.

J is TRBJ1-2 and V is TRBV28; 8 bases agree with TRBD1. The V segment lost 7 bases and the J segment 4 bases; nucleotides outside the gene matches: 20. The CDR3 has 18 amino acids. The germline CDR1 and CDR2 sequences are MDHEN and SYDVKM. Here the CDR3 reads CASTTWAQGVQFGYGYTF. The CDR3 region has the DNA TGTGCCAGCACCACGTGGGCACAGGGGGTGCAGTTTGGCTATGGCTACACCTTC.

This clone was seen only a few times. Other DNA sequences in this specimen translate into the identical CDR3. The chain's CDR3 is CASSVGQGNEKLFF. DNA of the CDR3: TGTGCCAGCAGCGTAGGACAGGGGAATGAAAAACTGTTTTTT. The genes are TRBV9 and TRBJ1-4; 8 nucleotides align to TRBD1. This CDR3 contains 14 residues. Germline V gene lookup returns CDR1 SGDLS and CDR2 YYNGEE. With V trimmed by 0 bases and J by 5 bases, 0 bases remained unmatched.

This chain links TRBV4-3 with TRBJ2-7; 8 bases align to TRBD1. Germline CDR1 reads LGHNA; CDR2 reads YSLEER. CDR3 length equals 15 residues. After removal of 1 base from V and 3 bases from J, the junction contained 5 bases not matched to a gene. The CDR3 here is CASSQGAGQGYEQYF. DNA of the CDR3: TGCGCCAGCAGCCAAGGCGCAGGACAGGGCTACGAGCAGTACTTC.

This clone was recorded a few times. This chain links TRBV7-3 with TRBJ2-2, with TRBD2 matching 14 bases. After removal of 5 bases from V and 6 bases from J, the junction contained 2 bases not matched to a gene. The CDR3 runs to 15 residues. Germline V gene sequence: CDR1 SGHTA, CDR2 FQGTGA. CDR3 DNA: TGTGCCAGCAGCAAGACTAGCGGGGGGGCCGGGGAGCTGTTTTTT. It specifies CASSKTSGGAGELFF.